The present TCR beta chain was sequenced within a study of blood T cells in healthy people across ages. The study's findings and limits: A roughly linear fall in TCR beta diversity per million T cells was seen with increasing age.

With regard to this clonotype: Antigen unknown.

Primed by a sample-barcoded 5' primer and a J-beta primer mix, a second PCR proceeded for about 7 to 11 cycles. Each of the cDNA molecules was tagged by a template-switch adaptor with 12 random nucleotides. All samples gave at least 2.5 million CDR3-containing paired-end reads. TCRdb recomputed calls from the 5' RACE reads with MiXCR, one row per CDR3 protein. The table lists about 1.8 million distinct CDR3 sequences, roughly 49% of them singletons, with more than 2% in the top ten. The length of the CDR3 is 15 residues. Germline V lookup: CDR1 SGDLS, CDR2 YYNGEE. V was pared by 0 bases and J by 3 bases, with 11 bases between.

The receptor's source is a woman aged 40 to 50 in good health. The chain joins TRBV9 to TRBJ2-3; no reliable D call. The sequenced sample was blood. The CDR3 spells CASSVVAVETDTQYF. CDR3 bases: TGTGCCAGCAGCGTAGTCGCAGTCGAGACAGATACGCAGTATTTT.